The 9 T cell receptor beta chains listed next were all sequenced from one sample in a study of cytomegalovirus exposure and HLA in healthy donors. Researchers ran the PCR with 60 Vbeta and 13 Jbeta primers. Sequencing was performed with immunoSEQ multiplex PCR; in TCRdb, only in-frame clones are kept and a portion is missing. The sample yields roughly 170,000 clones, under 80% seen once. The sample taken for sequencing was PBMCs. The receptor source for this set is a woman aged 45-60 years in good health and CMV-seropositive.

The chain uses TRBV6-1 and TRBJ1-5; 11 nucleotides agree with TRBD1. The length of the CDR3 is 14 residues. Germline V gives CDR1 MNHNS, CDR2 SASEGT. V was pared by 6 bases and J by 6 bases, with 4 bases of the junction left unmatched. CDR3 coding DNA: TGTGCCAGCAGGATGGACAGGGGGCTTCAGCCCCAGCATTTT. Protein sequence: CASRMDRGLQPQHF.

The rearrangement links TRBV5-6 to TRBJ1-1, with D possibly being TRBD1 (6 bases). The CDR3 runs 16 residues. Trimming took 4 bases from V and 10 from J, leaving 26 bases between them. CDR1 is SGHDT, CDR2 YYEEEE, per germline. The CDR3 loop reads CASSGMGALGASGAFF. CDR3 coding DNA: TGTGCCAGCAGCGGGATGGGGGCCCTGGGAGCTTCGGGAGCTTTCTTT.

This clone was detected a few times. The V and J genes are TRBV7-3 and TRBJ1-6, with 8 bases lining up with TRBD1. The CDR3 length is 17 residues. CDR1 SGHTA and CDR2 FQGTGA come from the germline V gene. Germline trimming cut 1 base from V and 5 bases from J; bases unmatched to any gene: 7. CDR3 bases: TGTGCCAGCAGCTTAAGCGGAACAGGGGGTCATAATTCACCCCTCCACTTT. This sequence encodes CASSLSGTGGHNSPLHF.

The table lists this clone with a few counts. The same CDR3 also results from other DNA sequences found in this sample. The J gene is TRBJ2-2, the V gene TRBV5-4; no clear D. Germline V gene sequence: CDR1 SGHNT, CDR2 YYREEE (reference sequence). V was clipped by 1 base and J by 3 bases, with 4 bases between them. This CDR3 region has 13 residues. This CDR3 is CASSLTDTGELFF. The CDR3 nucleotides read TGTGCCAGCAGCTTGACGGACACCGGGGAGCTGTTTTTT.

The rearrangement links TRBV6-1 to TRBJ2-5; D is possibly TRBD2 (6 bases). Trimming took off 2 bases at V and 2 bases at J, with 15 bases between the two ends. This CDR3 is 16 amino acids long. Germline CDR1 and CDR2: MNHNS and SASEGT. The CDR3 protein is CASSEFPGRKQETQYF. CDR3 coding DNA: TGTGCCAGCAGTGAATTCCCGGGGAGGAAGCAAGAGACCCAGTACTTC.

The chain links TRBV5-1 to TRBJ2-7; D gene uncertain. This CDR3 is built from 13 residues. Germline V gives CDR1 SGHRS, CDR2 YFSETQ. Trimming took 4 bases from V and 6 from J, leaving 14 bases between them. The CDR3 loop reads CASSVGIGAEQYF. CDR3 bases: TGCGCCAGCAGCGTAGGAATCGGAGCCGAGCAGTACTTC. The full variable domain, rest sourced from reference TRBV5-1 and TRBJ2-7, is KAGVTQTPRYLIKTRGQQVTLSCSPISGHRSVSWYQQTPGQGLQFLFEYFSETQRNKGNFPGRFSGRQFSNSRSEMNVSTLELGDSALYLCASSVGIGAEQYFGPGTRLTVT.

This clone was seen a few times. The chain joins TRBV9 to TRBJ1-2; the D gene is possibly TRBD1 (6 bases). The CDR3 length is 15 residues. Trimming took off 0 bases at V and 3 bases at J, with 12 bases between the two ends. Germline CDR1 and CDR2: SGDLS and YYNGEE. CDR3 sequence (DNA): TGTGCCAGCAGCGTAGCTGGGGGGGCGCACTATGGCTACACCTTC. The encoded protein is CASSVAGGAHYGYTF.

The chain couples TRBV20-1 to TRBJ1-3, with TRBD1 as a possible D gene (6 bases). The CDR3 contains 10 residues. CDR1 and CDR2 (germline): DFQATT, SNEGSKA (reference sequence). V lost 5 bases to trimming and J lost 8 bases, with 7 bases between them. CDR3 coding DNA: TGCAGTGCTGAGGGGGACACCATATATTTT. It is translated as CSAEGDTIYF.

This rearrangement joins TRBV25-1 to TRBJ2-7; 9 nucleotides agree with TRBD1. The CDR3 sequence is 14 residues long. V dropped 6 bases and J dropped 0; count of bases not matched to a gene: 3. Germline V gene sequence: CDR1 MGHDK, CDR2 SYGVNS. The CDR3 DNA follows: TGTGCCAGCAGCTGGACAGGGGACTCCTACGAGCAGTACTTC. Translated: CASSWTGDSYEQYF.